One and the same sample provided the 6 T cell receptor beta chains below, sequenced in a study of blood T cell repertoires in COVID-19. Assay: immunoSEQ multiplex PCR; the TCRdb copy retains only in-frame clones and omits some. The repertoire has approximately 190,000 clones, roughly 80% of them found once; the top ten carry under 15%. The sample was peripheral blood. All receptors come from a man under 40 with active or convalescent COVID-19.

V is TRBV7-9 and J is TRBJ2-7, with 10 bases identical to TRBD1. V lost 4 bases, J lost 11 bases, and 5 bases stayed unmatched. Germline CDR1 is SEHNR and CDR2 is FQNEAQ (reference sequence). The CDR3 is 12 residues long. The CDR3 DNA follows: TGTGCCAGCAGCTCGACCGGGACAGGGGAGTACTTC. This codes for CASSSTGTGEYF.

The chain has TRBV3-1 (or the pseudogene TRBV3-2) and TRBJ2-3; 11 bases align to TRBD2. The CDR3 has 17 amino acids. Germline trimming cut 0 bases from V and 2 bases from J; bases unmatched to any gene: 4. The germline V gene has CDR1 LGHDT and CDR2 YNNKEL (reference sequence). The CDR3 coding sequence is TGTGCCAGCAGCCAAGATACTAGCGGGAGTATCACAGATACGCAGTATTTT. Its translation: CASSQDTSGSITDTQYF.

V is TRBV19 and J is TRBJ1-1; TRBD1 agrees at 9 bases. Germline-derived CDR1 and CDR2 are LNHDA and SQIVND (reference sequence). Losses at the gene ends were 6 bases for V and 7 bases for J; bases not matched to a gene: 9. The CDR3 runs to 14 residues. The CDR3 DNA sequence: TGTGCCAGTAGAATGACAGGGGGTTTGGATGAAGCTTTCTTT. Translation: CASRMTGGLDEAFF.

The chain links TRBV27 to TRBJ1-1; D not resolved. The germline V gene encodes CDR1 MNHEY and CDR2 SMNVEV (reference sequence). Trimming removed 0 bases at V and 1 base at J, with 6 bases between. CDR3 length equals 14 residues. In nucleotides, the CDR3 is TGTGCCAGCAGTTTATCGGCCCAGAACACTGAAGCTTTCTTT. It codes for CASSLSAQNTEAFF.

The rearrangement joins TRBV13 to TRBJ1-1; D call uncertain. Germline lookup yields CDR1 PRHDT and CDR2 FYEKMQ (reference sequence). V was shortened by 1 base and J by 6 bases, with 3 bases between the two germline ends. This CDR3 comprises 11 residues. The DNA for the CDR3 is TGTGCCAGCAGCTTAGCAGCTGAAGCTTTCTTT. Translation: CASSLAAEAFF.

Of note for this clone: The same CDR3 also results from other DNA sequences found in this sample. CDR3 bases: TGTGCCAGCAGCTTGGGGGGGAGCACTGAAGCTTTCTTT. This gives the protein CASSLGGSTEAFF. This chain connects TRBV7-9 to TRBJ1-1, with D tentatively TRBD1 (5 bases). The CDR3 has 13 residues. Trimming shortened V by 3 bases and J by 4 bases, and 9 bases separated the two germline ends. Germline CDR1 SEHNR, CDR2 FQNEAQ (reference sequence). Using reference TRBV7-9 and TRBJ1-1 for the parts outside the CDR3, the full variable domain is DTGVSQNPRHKITKRGQNVTFRCDPISEHNRLYWYRQTLGQGPEFLTYFQNEAQLEKSRLLSDRFSAERPKGSFSTLEIQRTEQGDSAMYLCASSLGGSTEAFFGQGTRLTVV.